The 27 T cell receptor beta chains reported below all come from one sample, sequenced in a study of CD8 T cells in Susac syndrome. RNA totalling roughly 0.5 to 1 ug underwent reverse transcription with random hexamers. TCRdb fed the immunoSEQ multiplex PCR reads into MiXCR, producing one record per CDR3 protein. Of approximately 280,000 distinct CDR3 sequences listed, more than 75% are singletons. Sequenced material: CD8+ T cells from PBMCs. The source is a human donor with multiple sclerosis.

V usage is TRBV19 and J usage is TRBJ1-4; TRBD1 aligns across 10 bases. This CDR3 contains 16 residues. With V trimmed by 3 bases and J by 8 bases, 9 bases remained unmatched. Germline CDR1 and CDR2: LNHDA and SQIVND (reference sequence). As DNA, the CDR3 is TGTGCCAGTAGTATTGGGGACAGGGGTCCCTACGAAAAACTGTTTTTT. This gives the protein CASSIGDRGPYEKLFF.

The rearrangement links TRBV30 to TRBJ1-5, with D hard to call. Germline V gene sequence: CDR1 GTSNPN, CDR2 SVGIG (reference sequence). Trimming removed 1 base at V and 2 bases at J, with 9 bases between. CDR3 length equals 14 residues. The CDR3 loop reads CAWSARLGNQPQHF. In nucleotides, the CDR3 is TGTGCCTGGAGTGCGAGGCTAGGCAATCAGCCCCAGCATTTT.

This clonotype was counted a single time. The chain combines TRBV5-6 with TRBJ2-5; 8 bases align to TRBD2. The junction had 9 bases not matched to a gene; V was cut back by 1 base and J by 4 bases. There are 16 residues in the CDR3. Germline assignment: CDR1 SGHDT and CDR2 YYEEEE. This chain's CDR3 is CASSLRALLAGETQYF. For the CDR3, the DNA is TGTGCCAGCAGCTTGCGGGCCCTCCTAGCGGGAGAGACCCAGTACTTC.

The rearrangement links TRBV3-1 to TRBJ2-1; 7 bases are a match to TRBD1. This CDR3 contains 15 residues. V lost 8 bases to trimming and J lost 7 bases; unmatched junction nucleotides: 14. Germline loops: CDR1 LGHDT, CDR2 YNNKEL (reference sequence). The CDR3 region is CASRLTGAHLNEQFF. The CDR3 DNA sequence: TGTGCCAGCCGACTTACAGGGGCCCATTTGAATGAGCAGTTCTTC.

This chain links TRBV6-1 with TRBJ2-3; D might be TRBD1 (6 bases). Looked up from germline, CDR1 is MNHNS and CDR2 is SASEGT. The CDR3 is 15 amino acids. Trimming removed 6 bases from V and 0 bases from J, with 13 bases in between. The chain's CDR3 is CASRGAGASTDTQYF. The CDR3, as DNA: TGTGCCAGCAGGGGGGCGGGTGCTAGCACAGATACGCAGTATTTT.

This chain uses TRBV21-1 with TRBJ2-7; the tabulated D call, TRBD2, remains unverified against the DNA. TRBV21-1 is reported as a pseudogene. The CDR3 contains 15 residues. CDR3 residues: CASSSPLRASYEQYF. In DNA form, the CDR3 reads TGTGCCAGCAGCTCACCGTTGAGGGCCTCGTACGAGCAGTACTTC.

This chain links TRBV29-1 with TRBJ2-5; weak D call: TRBD2 (6 bases). V gave up 0 bases and J gave up 3 bases, with 17 bases separating them. The CDR3 sequence is 16 residues long. CDR1 SQVTM and CDR2 ANQGSEA come from the germline V gene. CDR3 DNA: TGCAGCGTTGAAGATCCTCTAGCGATACCAGAAGAGACCCAGTACTTC. Encoded protein: CSVEDPLAIPEETQYF. Full variable domain (missing parts from reference TRBV29-1 and TRBJ2-5): SAVISQKPSRDICQRGTSLTIQCQVDSQVTMMFWYRQQPGQSLTLIATANQGSEATYESGFVIDKFPISRPNLTFSTLTVSNMSPEDSSIYLCSVEDPLAIPEETQYFGPGTRLLVL.

This chain joins TRBV20-1 and TRBJ2-1; the D gene is possibly TRBD2 (5 bases). CDR1 DFQATT and CDR2 SNEGSKA come from the germline V gene (reference sequence). This CDR3 has 15 residues. Trimming took 0 bases from V and 5 from J, leaving 14 bases between them. This chain's CDR3 is CSARDLSGTHNEQFF. In DNA form, the CDR3 reads TGCAGTGCTAGAGATCTATCGGGAACGCACAATGAGCAGTTCTTC.

The chain uses TRBV3-1 and TRBJ2-7; TRBD1 agrees at 7 bases. The CDR3 covers 15 residues. Germline V gene data show CDR1 as LGHDT and CDR2 as YNNKEL (reference sequence). V lost 4 bases, J lost 3 bases, and 9 bases stayed unmatched. Here the CDR3 reads CASSPQGQALYEQYF. In DNA form, the CDR3 reads TGTGCCAGCAGCCCCCAAGGACAGGCCCTCTACGAGCAGTACTTC.

This clonotype was counted between two and nine times. The V and J genes are TRBV7-9 and TRBJ2-7; 9 nucleotides align to TRBD1. V dropped 6 bases and J dropped 2; count of bases not matched to a gene: 2. Germline V CDR1 and CDR2: SEHNR, FQNEAQ (reference sequence). The CDR3 is 13 amino acids. As DNA, the CDR3 is TGTGCCAGCAGGACAGGGGGAGCCTACGAGCAGTACTTC. Translation gives CASRTGGAYEQYF.

The chain uses TRBV27 and TRBJ1-5; D might be TRBD1 (5 bases). Germline loops: CDR1 MNHEY, CDR2 SMNVEV (reference sequence). V dropped 8 bases and J dropped 0 bases, with 11 bases sitting between them. This CDR3 spans 14 amino acids. CDR3 residues: CASSDSHSNQPQHF. CDR3 bases: TGTGCCAGCTCCGACAGTCATAGCAATCAGCCCCAGCATTTT.

The rearrangement links TRBV19 to TRBJ2-5, with 10 bases identical to TRBD2. Germline trimming cut 6 bases from V and 4 bases from J; bases unmatched to any gene: 14. CDR3 length: 17 amino acids. Germline CDR1 is LNHDA and CDR2 is SQIVND (reference sequence). CDR3 in DNA: TGTGCCAGTAGCCCGGCGGCTAGCGGGAGCGAGGGAGAGACCCAGTACTTC. Protein: CASSPAASGSEGETQYF.

This sequence joins TRBV9 and TRBJ2-1; 11 positions agree with TRBD2. V lost 4 bases, J lost 8 bases, and 11 bases stayed unmatched. The germline CDR1 and CDR2 sequences are SGDLS and YYNGEE. The CDR3 loop spans 16 amino acids. CDR3 amino acids: CASSYNRLAGGYEQFF. In DNA, the CDR3 is TGTGCCAGCAGCTACAATCGGCTAGCGGGAGGATATGAGCAGTTCTTC.

This clonotype was counted a few times. This chain connects TRBV11-2 to TRBJ2-7; 7 bases align to TRBD1. The CDR3 extends over 15 amino acids. In germline, CDR1 is SGHAT, CDR2 FQNNGV. V lost 5 bases, J lost 2 bases, and 9 bases stayed unmatched. The CDR3 DNA reads TGTGCCAGCAGCCCTAGACAGGGTAGGCCCTACGAGCAGTACTTC. It specifies CASSPRQGRPYEQYF.

V gene TRBV10-3 combines with J gene TRBJ1-5; unclear D gene. V shed 4 bases and J shed 4 bases, with 8 bases lying between them. CDR3 size: 13 residues. Per the germline V gene, CDR1 is ENHRY and CDR2 is SYGVKD. Written as DNA, the CDR3 is TGTGCCATCAGTGGGGCAGGTAATCAGCCCCAGCATTTT. Its protein is CAISGAGNQPQHF.

This chain links TRBV11-3 with TRBJ2-7; TRBD1 is a possible D gene (5 bases). This CDR3 comprises 17 residues. Germline lookup yields CDR1 SGHNT and CDR2 YENEEA. With 4 bases removed from V and 3 bases from J, the gap between germline ends came to 22 bases. CDR3 nucleotides: TGTGCCAGCAGCTCCCAGATCGAAGGGGTCTTCGGCTACGAGCAGTACTTC. It is translated as CASSSQIEGVFGYEQYF.

J is TRBJ1-1 and V is TRBV5-1; TRBD1 aligns across 8 bases. The CDR3 runs to 15 residues. Trimming at V came to 3 bases and at J to 1 base, leaving 5 bases not matched to a gene. Germline CDR1 SGHRS, CDR2 YFSETQ. The CDR3 reads CASSSRDRRNTEAFF. In DNA, the CDR3 is TGCGCCAGCAGCTCCCGGGACAGGAGGAACACTGAAGCTTTCTTT.

The V call is TRBV7-9, the J call TRBJ1-2, with 9 positions matching TRBD1. Per the germline V gene, CDR1 is SEHNR and CDR2 is FQNEAQ (reference sequence). The length of the CDR3 is 15 residues. J lost 2 bases, V lost 5 bases, and 6 bases had no gene match. The CDR3 protein is CASSATGGPNYGYTF. CDR3 nucleotides: TGTGCCAGCAGCGCAACAGGGGGCCCGAACTATGGCTACACCTTC.

DNA of the CDR3: TGTGCCAGCACCCCTAGCGGGAGGGCCGCAGATACGCAGTATTTT. Protein: CASTPSGRAADTQYF. J is TRBJ2-3 and V is TRBV3-1, with 12 bases fitting TRBD2. The V segment lost 7 bases and the J segment 4 bases; nucleotides outside the gene matches: 6. CDR1 LGHDT and CDR2 YNNKEL come from the germline V gene (reference sequence). This CDR3 contains 15 residues.

The V and J genes are TRBV7-9 and TRBJ1-2; D unresolved. The CDR3 length is 10 residues. V lost 10 bases to trimming and J lost 6 bases, with 9 bases between them. The germline V gene encodes CDR1 SEHNR and CDR2 FQNEAQ (reference sequence). The CDR3 region is CAIQLDGYTF. CDR3 DNA sequence: TGTGCCATACAATTGGATGGCTACACCTTC.

The rearrangement links TRBV7-9 to TRBJ2-7; 7 nucleotides agree with TRBD1. J gave up 4 bases and V 5 bases, and 8 bases lay outside the gene matches. Germline V gives CDR1 SEHNR, CDR2 FQNEAQ (reference sequence). There are 14 residues in the CDR3. CDR3 nucleotides: TGTGCCAGCAGCCCGACAGGGAAACATTACGAGCAGTACTTC. Translated: CASSPTGKHYEQYF.

This clonotype was seen a handful of times. J is TRBJ1-1 and V is TRBV6-5; TRBD1 is a possible D gene (6 bases). The CDR3 contains 16 residues. CDR1 MNHEY and CDR2 SVGAGI come from the germline V gene. V was clipped by 0 bases and J by 0 bases, with 11 bases between them. CDR3 DNA sequence: TGTGCCAGCAGTTACTCGGGGCAGGGGATGAACACTGAAGCTTTCTTT. It encodes CASSYSGQGMNTEAFF.

The chain combines TRBV27 with TRBJ1-5; 7 bases agree with TRBD1. The CDR3 has 14 residues. CDR1 and CDR2 from the germline V gene are MNHEY and SMNVEV (reference sequence). The V segment lost 8 bases and the J segment 4 bases; nucleotides outside the gene matches: 8. The CDR3 here is CASGIDRANQPQHF. CDR3 nucleotides: TGTGCCAGCGGTATCGACAGGGCAAATCAGCCCCAGCATTTT.

The gene calls are TRBV7-2 and TRBJ2-5; possibly TRBD2 for D (6 bases). V dropped 4 bases and J dropped 2 bases, with 20 bases sitting between them. In germline, CDR1 is SGHTA, CDR2 FQGNSA. The CDR3 has 17 amino acids. The CDR3 sequence is CASSSRVLGGRQETQYF. Written as DNA, the CDR3 is TGTGCCAGCAGCTCCAGGGTTTTGGGAGGCCGACAAGAGACCCAGTACTTC.

This clonotype showed up just a few times. J is TRBJ1-1 and V is TRBV6-1; the D is unclear. V shed 2 bases and J shed 4 bases, with 11 bases lying between them. The CDR3 is made up of 14 amino acids. The germline CDR1 and CDR2 sequences are MNHNS and SASEGT. The CDR3 DNA reads TGTGCCAGCAGTGAATTTAGCGGGATCACTGAAGCTTTCTTT. This sequence encodes CASSEFSGITEAFF.

The gene calls are TRBV7-3 and TRBJ2-2; D uncertain. Germline V gene data show CDR1 as SGHTA and CDR2 as FQGTGA. This CDR3 has 13 residues. The V end lost 1 base, the J end lost 6 bases, and 6 bases lay between the germline ends. DNA for the CDR3: TGTGCCAGCAGCTTAATACGGGCCGGGGAGCTGTTTTTT. Amino acids: CASSLIRAGELFF.

The rearrangement joins TRBV6-1 to TRBJ1-2, with 7 bases that match TRBD1. The CDR3 spans 12 residues. Germline V gene data show CDR1 as MNHNS and CDR2 as SASEGT. Losses at the gene ends were 6 bases for V and 6 bases for J; bases not matched to a gene: 4. CDR3 sequence reads: CASRQQGHGYTF. The CDR3, as DNA: TGTGCCAGCAGACAACAGGGGCATGGCTACACCTTC.